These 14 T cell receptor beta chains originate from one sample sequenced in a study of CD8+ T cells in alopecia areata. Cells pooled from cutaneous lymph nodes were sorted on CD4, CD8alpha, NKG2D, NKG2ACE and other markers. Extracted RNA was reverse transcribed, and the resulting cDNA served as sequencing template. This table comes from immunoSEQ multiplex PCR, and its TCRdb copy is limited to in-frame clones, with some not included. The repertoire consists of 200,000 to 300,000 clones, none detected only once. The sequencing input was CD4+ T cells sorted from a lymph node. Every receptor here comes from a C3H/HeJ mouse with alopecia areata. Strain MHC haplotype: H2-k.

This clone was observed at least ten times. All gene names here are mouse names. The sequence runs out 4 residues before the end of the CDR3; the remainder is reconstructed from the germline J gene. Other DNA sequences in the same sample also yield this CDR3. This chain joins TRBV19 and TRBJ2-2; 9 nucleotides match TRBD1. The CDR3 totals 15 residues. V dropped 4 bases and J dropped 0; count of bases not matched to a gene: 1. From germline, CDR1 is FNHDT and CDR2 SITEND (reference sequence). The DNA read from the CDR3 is TGTGCCAGCAGTCGACAGGGGGCAAACACCGGG. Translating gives CASSRQGANTG. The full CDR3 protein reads CASSRQGANTGQLYF.

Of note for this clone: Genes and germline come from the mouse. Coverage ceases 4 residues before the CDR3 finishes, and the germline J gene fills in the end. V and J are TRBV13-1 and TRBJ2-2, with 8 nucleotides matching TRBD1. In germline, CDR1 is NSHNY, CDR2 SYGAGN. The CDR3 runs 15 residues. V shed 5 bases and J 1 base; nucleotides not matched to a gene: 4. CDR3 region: CASSKQGGNTGQLYF. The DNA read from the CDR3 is TGTGCCAGCAGCAAACAGGGGGGAAACACCGGG.

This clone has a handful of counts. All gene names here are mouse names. The CDR3 loop reads CASSDERTGYNSPLYF. CDR3 DNA (partial): TGTGCCAGCAGTGATGAACGGACAGGGTATAATTCGCCC. The chain carries TRBV13-1 and TRBJ1-6; 8 bases are shared with TRBD1. Read sequence stops 3 residues before the CDR3 end, and the germline J gene provides the missing end. TRBJ1-6 is given ORF status, its function remaining uncertain. Trimming cost V 0 bases and J 4 bases; bases outside gene matches: 3. This CDR3 is 16 amino acids long. In germline, CDR1 is NSHNY, CDR2 SYGAGN.

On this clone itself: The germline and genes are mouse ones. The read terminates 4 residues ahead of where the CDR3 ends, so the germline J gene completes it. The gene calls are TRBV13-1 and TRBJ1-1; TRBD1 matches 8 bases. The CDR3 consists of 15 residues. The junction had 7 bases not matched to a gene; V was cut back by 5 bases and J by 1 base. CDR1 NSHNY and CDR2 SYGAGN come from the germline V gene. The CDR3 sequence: CASREDRGGNTEVFF. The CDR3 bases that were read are TGTGCCAGCAGAGAAGACAGGGGAGGAAACACA.

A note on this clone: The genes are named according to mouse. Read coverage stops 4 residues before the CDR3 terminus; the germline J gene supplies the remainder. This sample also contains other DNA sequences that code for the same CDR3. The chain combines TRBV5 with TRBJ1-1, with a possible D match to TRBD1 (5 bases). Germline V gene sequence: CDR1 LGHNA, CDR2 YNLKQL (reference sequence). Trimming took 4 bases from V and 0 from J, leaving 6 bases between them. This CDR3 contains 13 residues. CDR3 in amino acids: CASSPDTNTEVFF. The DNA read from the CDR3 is TGTGCCAGCAGCCCGGACACAAACACA.

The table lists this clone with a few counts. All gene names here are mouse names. CDR3 sequence reads: CASAGGVYAEQFF. Partial CDR3 DNA: TGTGCCAGCGCTGGGGGGGTCTATGCT. The chain combines TRBV13-2 with TRBJ2-1; 9 bases line up with TRBD2. The read ends 4 residues early relative to the CDR3; the germline J gene fills the gap. J lost 3 bases, V lost 6 bases, and 1 base had no gene match. The V gene's germline CDR1 is NNHNN and CDR2 SYGAGS (reference sequence). The CDR3 length is 13 residues.

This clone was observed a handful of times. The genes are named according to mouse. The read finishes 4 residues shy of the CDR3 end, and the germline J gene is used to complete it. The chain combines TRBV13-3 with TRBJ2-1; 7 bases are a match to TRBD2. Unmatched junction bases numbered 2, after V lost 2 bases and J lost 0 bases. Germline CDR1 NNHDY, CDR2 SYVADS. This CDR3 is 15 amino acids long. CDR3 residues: CASSELGSNYAEQFF. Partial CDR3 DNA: TGTGCCAGCAGTGAACTGGGGAGTAACTATGCT.

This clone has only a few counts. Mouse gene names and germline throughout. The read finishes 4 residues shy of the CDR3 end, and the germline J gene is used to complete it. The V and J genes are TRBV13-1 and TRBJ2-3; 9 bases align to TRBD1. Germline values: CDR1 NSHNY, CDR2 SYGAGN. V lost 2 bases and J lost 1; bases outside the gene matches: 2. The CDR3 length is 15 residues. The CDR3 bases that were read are TGTGCCAGCAGTGAAAGGGACAGGGGTGCAGAA. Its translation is CASSERDRGAE. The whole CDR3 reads CASSERDRGAETLYF.

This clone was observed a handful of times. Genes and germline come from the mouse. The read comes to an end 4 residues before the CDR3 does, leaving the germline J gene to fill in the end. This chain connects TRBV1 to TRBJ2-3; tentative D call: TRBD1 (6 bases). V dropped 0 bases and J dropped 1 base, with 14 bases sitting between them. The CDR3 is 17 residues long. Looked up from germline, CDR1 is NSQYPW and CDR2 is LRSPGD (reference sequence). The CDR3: CTCSADKGAGGAETLYF. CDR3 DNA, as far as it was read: TGCACCTGCAGTGCAGATAAAGGGGCAGGGGGTGCAGAA.

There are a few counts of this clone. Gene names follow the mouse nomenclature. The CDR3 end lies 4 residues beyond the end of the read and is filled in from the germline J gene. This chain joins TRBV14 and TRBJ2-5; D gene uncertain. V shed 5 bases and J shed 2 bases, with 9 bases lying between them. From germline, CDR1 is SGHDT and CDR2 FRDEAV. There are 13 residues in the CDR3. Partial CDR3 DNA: TGTGCCAGCAGCCCCGTGGGCCAAGAC. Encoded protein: CASSPVGQD. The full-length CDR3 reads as CASSPVGQDTQYF.

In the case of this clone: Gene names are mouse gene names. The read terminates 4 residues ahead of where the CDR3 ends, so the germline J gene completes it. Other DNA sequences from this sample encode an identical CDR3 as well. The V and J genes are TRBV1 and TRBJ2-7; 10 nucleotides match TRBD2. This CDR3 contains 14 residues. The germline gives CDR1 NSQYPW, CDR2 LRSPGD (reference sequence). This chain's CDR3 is CTCSAGDWGYEQYF. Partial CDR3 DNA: TGCACCTGCAGTGCAGGGGACTGGGGATAT.

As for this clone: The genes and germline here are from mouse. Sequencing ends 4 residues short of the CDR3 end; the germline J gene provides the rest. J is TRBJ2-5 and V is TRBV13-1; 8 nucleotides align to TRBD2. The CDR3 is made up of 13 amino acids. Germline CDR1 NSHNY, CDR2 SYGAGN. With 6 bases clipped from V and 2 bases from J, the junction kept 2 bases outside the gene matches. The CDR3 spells CASKTGVQDTQYF. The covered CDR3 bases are TGTGCCAGCAAGACTGGGGTCCAAGAC.

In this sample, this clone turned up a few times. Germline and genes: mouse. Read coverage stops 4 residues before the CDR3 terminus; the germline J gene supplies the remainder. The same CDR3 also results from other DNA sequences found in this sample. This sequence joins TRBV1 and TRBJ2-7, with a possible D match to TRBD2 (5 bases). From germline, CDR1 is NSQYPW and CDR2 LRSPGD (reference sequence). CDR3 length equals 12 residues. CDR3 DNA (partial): TGCACCTGCAGTGCTGGGGTTTAT. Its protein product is CTCSAGVY. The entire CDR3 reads CTCSAGVYEQYF.

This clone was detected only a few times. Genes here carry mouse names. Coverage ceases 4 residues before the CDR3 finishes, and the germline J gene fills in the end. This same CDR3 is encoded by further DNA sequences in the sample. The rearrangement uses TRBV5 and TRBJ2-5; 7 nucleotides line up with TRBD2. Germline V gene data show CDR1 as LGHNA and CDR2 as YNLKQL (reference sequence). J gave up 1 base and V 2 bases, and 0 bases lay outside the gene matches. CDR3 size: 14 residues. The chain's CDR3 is CASSQTGDQDTQYF. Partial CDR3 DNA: TGTGCCAGCAGCCAAACTGGGGACCAAGAC.